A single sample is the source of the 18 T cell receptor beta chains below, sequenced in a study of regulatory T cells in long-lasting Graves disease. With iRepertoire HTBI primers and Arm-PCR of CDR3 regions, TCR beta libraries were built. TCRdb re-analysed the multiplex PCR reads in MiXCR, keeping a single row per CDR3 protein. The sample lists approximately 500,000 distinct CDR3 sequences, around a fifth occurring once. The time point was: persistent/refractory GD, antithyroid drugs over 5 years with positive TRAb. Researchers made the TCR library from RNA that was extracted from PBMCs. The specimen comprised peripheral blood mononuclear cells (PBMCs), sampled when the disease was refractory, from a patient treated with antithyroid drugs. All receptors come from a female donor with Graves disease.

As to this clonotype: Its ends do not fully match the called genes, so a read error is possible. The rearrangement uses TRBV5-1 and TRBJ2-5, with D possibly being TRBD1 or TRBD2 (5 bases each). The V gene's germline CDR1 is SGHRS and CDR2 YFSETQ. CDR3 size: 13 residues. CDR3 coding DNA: TGCGCCAGCAGACCTCATCATTCGGGACCCGAGAACTTC. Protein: CASRPHHSGPENF.

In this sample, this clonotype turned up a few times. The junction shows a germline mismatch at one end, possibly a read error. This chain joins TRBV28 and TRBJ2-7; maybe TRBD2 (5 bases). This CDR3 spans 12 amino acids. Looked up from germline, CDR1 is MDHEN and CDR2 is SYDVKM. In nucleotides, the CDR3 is TGTACCAGCGGTACCGGGCGATACGAGCAGTACTTC. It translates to CTSGTGRYEQYF.

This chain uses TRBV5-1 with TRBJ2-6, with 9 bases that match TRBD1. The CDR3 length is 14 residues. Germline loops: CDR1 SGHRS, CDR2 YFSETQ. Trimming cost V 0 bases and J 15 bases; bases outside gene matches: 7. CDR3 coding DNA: TGCGCCAGCAGCTTGGCGGGGGACAGGGAGAGCCTGACTTTC. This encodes CASSLAGDRESLTF. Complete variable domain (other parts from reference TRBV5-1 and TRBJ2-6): KAGVTQTPRYLIKTRGQQVTLSCSPISGHRSVSWYQQTPGQGLQFLFEYFSETQRNKGNFPGRFSGRQFSNSRSEMNVSTLELGDSALYLCASSLAGDRESLTFGAGSRLTVL.

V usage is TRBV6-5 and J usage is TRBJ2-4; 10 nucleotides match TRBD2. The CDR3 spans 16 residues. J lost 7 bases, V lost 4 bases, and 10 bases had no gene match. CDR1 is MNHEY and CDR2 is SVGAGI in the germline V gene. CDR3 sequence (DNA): TGTGCCAGCAGTTCTCGAGCGGGGGGGCTTAGGAACATTCAGTACTTC. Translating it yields CASSSRAGGLRNIQYF.

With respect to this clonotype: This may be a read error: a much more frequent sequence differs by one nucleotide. In DNA form, the CDR3 reads TGCGCCAGCAGCTTTAGGCAGGGGGAAACCATTCAGTACTTC. Protein sequence: CASSFRQGETIQYF. V usage is TRBV5-1 and J usage is TRBJ2-4, with TRBD1 matching 7 bases. The V and J ends lost 2 bases and 9 bases, in that order; junction bases with no gene match: 8. Per the germline V gene, CDR1 is SGHRS and CDR2 is YFSETQ. This CDR3 is 14 amino acids long.

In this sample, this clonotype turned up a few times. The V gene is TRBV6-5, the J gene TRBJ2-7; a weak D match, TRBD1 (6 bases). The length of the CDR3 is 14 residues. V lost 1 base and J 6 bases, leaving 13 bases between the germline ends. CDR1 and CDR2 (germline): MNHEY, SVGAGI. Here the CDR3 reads CASSYFQGSLEQYF. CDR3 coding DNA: TGTGCCAGCAGTTACTTTCAGGGGAGCCTCGAGCAGTACTTC.

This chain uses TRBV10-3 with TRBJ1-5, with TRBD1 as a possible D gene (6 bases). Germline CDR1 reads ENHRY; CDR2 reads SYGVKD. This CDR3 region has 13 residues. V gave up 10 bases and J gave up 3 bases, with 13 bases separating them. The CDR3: CATLQGPNQPQHF. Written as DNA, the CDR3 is TGTGCCACCCTACAGGGACCCAATCAGCCCCAGCATTTT.

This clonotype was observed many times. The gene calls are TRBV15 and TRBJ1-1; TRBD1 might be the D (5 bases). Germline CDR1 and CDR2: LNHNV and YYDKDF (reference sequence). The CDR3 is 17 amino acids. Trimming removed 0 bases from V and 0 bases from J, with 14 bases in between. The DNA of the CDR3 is TGTGCCACCAGCAGAGATCGGGGGGGAACTATGAACACTGAAGCTTTCTTT. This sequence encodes CATSRDRGGTMNTEAFF.

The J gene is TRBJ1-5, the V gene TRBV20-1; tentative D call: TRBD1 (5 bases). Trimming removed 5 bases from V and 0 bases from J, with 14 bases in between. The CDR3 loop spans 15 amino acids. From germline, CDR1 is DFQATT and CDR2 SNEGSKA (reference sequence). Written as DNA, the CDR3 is TGCAGTGCTCATAGCAGGGTTTATAGCAATCAGCCCCAGCATTTT. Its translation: CSAHSRVYSNQPQHF.

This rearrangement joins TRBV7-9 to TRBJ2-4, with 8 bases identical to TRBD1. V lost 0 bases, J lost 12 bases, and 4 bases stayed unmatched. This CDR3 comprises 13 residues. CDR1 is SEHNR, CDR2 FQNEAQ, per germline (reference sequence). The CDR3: CASSLASGGGQYF. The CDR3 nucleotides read TGTGCCAGCAGCTTAGCCTCAGGGGGCGGTCAGTACTTC.

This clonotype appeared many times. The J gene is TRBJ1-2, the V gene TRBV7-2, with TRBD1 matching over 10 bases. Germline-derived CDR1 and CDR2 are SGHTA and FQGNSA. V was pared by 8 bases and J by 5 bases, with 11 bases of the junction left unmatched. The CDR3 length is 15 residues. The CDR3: CASRTWDRGGYGYTF. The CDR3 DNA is TGTGCCAGCCGAACCTGGGACAGGGGTGGATATGGCTACACCTTC.

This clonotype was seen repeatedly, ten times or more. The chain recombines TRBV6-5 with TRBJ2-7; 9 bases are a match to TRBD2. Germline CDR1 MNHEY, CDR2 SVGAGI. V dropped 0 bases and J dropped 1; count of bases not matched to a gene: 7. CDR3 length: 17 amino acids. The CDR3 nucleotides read TGTGCCAGCAGTTACTCGAGCGCTAGCGGGGTGTCCTACGAGCAGTACTTC. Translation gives CASSYSSASGVSYEQYF.

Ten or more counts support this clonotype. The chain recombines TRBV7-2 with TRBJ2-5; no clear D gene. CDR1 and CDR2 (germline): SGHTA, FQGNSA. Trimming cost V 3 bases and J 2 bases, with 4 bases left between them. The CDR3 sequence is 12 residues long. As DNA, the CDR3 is TGTGCCAGCAGCTTTCAGCAAGAGACCCAGTACTTC. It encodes CASSFQQETQYF.

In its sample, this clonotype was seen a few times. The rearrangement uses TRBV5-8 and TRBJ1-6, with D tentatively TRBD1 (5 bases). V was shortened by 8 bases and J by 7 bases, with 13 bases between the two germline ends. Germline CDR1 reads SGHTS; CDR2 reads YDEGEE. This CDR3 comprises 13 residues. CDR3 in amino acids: CASLRAENSPLHF. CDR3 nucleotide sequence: TGTGCCAGTCTCAGGGCGGAGAATTCACCCCTCCACTTT.

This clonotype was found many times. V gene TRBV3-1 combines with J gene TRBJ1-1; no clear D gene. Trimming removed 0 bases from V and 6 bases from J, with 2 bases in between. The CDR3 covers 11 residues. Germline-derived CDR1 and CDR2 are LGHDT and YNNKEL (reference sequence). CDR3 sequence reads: CASSQEAEAFF. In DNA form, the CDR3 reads TGTGCCAGCAGCCAAGAGGCTGAAGCTTTCTTT. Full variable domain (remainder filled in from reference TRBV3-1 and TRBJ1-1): DTAVSQTPKYLVTQMGNDKSIKCEQNLGHDTMYWYKQDSKKFLKIMFSYNNKELIINETVPNRFSPKSPDKAHLNLHINSLELGDSAVYFCASSQEAEAFFGQGTRLTVV.

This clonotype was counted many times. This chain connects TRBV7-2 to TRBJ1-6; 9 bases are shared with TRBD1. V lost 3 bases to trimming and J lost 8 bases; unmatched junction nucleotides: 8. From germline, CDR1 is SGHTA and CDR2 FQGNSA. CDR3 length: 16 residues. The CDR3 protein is CASSFTPGQGDSPLHF. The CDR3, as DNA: TGTGCCAGCAGCTTTACACCGGGACAGGGAGATTCACCCCTCCACTTT.

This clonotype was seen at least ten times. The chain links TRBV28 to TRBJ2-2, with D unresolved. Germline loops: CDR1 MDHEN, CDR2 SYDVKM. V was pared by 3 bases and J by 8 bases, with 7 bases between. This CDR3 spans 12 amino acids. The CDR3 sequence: CASSFFAGELFF. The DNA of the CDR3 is TGTGCCAGCAGTTTTTTTGCAGGGGAGCTGTTTTTT.

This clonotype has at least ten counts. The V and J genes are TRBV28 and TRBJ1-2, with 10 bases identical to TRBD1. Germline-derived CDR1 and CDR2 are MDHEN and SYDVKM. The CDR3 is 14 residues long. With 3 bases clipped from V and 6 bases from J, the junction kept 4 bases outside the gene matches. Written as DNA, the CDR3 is TGTGCCAGCAGTTTGACAGGGGGCGCCGATGGCTACACCTTC. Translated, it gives CASSLTGGADGYTF.